The sequence of this TCR beta chain was determined in a study of blood T cell repertoires in COVID-19. For the study at large: COVID-19 samples from acute and convalescent phases originated in the United States, Italy and Spain. T cells, B-cell-depleted T cells, or PBMCs provided the cDNA or gDNA that served as material.

Source study methods: Estimated nucleated cell counts came from reference gene primer amplification. Clones were read by immunoSEQ multiplex PCR, and TCRdb kept only the in-frame ones, dropping some. Clone size and the V and J calls come from that table; the DNA yielded D and trimming. The sample lists some 230,000 clones; 86% were seen once. The junction had 10 bases not matched to a gene; V was cut back by 5 bases and J by 4 bases. The germline gives CDR1 MGHRA, CDR2 YSYEKL. The CDR3 contains 16 residues. Sequencing input: peripheral blood. This chain joins TRBV4-1 and TRBJ1-1; TRBD1 matches at 10 bases. The clonotype was recovered from a man aged 25-45 years who had recovered from COVID-19. CDR3 protein: CASSDRRDRGGTEAFF. The CDR3 nucleotides are TGCGCCAGCAGCGACCGCCGGGACAGGGGTGGCACTGAAGCTTTCTTT.